What follows are 21 T cell receptor beta chains derived from one specimen sequenced in a study of monozygotic twins with cystic fibrosis. Sequencing used immunoSEQ multiplex PCR; TCRdb keeps in-frame clones, though not all of them. Of about 29,000 clones detected, 70% to 90% appear once; the ten largest clones hold about 1%. Material: blood. These receptors were taken from a girl aged 2-10 years with cystic fibrosis.

J is TRBJ2-2 and V is TRBV27; 7 positions agree with TRBD1. The CDR3 consists of 14 residues. The germline gives CDR1 MNHEY, CDR2 SMNVEV (reference sequence). Germline trimming cut 1 base from V and 5 bases from J; bases unmatched to any gene: 1. CDR3 sequence reads: CASSLWGQTGELFF. The CDR3 DNA reads as TGTGCCAGCAGTTTATGGGGACAGACCGGGGAGCTGTTTTTT.

V usage is TRBV30 and J usage is TRBJ1-2; D is possibly TRBD1 (6 bases). The germline V gene encodes CDR1 GTSNPN and CDR2 SVGIG (reference sequence). The CDR3 extends over 12 amino acids. The germline V and J ends were trimmed by 3 bases and 7 bases, with 12 bases remaining between them. The CDR3 loop reads CAWSASGVGYTF. The CDR3 DNA sequence: TGTGCCTGGAGCGCCTCAGGGGTTGGCTACACCTTC.

The chain couples TRBV10-3 to TRBJ2-7; D remains unclear. Between the trimmed V and J ends, which lost 11 bases and 1 base, there was a span of 21 bases. Germline V gene lookup returns CDR1 ENHRY and CDR2 SYGVKD. The CDR3 consists of 15 residues. The CDR3 DNA reads as TGTGCCCCCGGGCAGTTGCCGCCTATATCCTACGAGCAGTACTTC. Residues: CAPGQLPPISYEQYF.

V is TRBV2 and J is TRBJ1-3; 7 bases match TRBD1. The germline V gene encodes CDR1 SNHLY and CDR2 FYNNEI. The CDR3 is 16 residues long. J was trimmed by 2 bases and V by 8 bases; bases with no gene match: 12. CDR3 loop: CASLRDSSFAGNTIYF. The CDR3 DNA follows: TGTGCCAGCCTAAGGGACAGTTCTTTTGCTGGAAACACCATATATTTT.

This chain links TRBV6-5 with TRBJ1-2; D ambiguous. The V gene's germline CDR1 is MNHEY and CDR2 SVGAGI. The CDR3 runs to 15 residues. The germline V and J ends were trimmed by 2 bases and 3 bases, with 13 bases remaining between them. Written as DNA, the CDR3 is TGTGCCAGCAGTTACACCCTATTTGGGGACTATGGCTACACCTTC. Encoded protein: CASSYTLFGDYGYTF.

This chain links TRBV19 with TRBJ1-2; unclear D gene. The length of the CDR3 is 15 residues. The V end was cut by 4 bases, the J end by 2 bases, with 14 bases between. Germline values: CDR1 LNHDA, CDR2 SQIVND (reference sequence). CDR3 bases: TGTGCCAGTAGTACCAGGAACACCGACAACTATGGCTACACCTTC. It is translated as CASSTRNTDNYGYTF.

This clone was detected only a few times. The chain employs TRBV28 and TRBJ2-7; D gene ambiguous. Germline CDR1 is MDHEN and CDR2 is SYDVKM. Trimming removed 7 bases from V and 4 bases from J, with 8 bases in between. The CDR3 has 11 residues. The CDR3 coding sequence is TGTGCCAGCAAAAACAGTTACGAGCAGTACTTC. The encoded protein is CASKNSYEQYF.

This chain's CDR3 is CASSLDSPGANVLTF. The CDR3 DNA is TGTGCCAGCAGCTTAGACAGCCCTGGGGCCAACGTCCTGACTTTC. V usage is TRBV5-5 and J usage is TRBJ2-6; tentative D call: TRBD1 (5 bases). From germline, CDR1 is SGHKS and CDR2 YYEKEE (reference sequence). V was cut by 2 bases and J by 2 bases, with 8 bases left in between. The CDR3 length is 15 residues.

The chain links TRBV5-4 to TRBJ2-1; a weak D match, TRBD2 (7 bases). Per the germline V gene, CDR1 is SGHNT and CDR2 is YYREEE (reference sequence). The CDR3 contains 17 residues. Trimming took 6 bases from V and 4 from J, leaving 23 bases between them. CDR3 region: CASTSNRGGGTYNEQFF. CDR3 coding DNA: TGTGCCAGCACCTCGAATCGGGGAGGGGGTACTTACAATGAGCAGTTCTTC.

CDR3 loop: CASSEGASSGNTIYF. The CDR3 DNA reads as TGTGCCAGCAGTGAAGGGGCCTCCTCTGGAAACACCATATATTTT. The chain employs TRBV2 and TRBJ1-3; D is ambiguous. V lost 1 base, J lost 0 bases, and 7 bases lay in between. In germline, CDR1 is SNHLY, CDR2 FYNNEI. The CDR3 is 15 residues long.

V is TRBV5-1 and J is TRBJ1-3; D may be TRBD1 (5 bases). Per the germline V gene, CDR1 is SGHRS and CDR2 is YFSETQ. V lost 4 bases to trimming and J lost 5 bases, with 19 bases between them. The CDR3 runs to 16 residues. The CDR3 DNA reads as TGCGCCAGCAGCCCTGGATGGGGCGGAATGAGAAACACCATATATTTT. Amino acids: CASSPGWGGMRNTIYF.

The genes are TRBV11-2 and TRBJ2-7; D unresolved. The V end was cut by 4 bases, the J end by 0 bases, with 13 bases between. Germline CDR1 and CDR2: SGHAT and FQNNGV. The CDR3 extends over 15 amino acids. The CDR3 loop reads CASSSRSLSSYEQYF. In DNA form, the CDR3 reads TGTGCCAGCAGCTCTCGCTCTCTGAGCTCCTACGAGCAGTACTTC.

V and J are TRBV27 and TRBJ2-7; TRBD1 matches at 9 bases. Germline CDR1 MNHEY, CDR2 SMNVEV (reference sequence). There are 13 residues in the CDR3. V trimming: 1 base; J trimming: 12 bases; junction bases outside the gene matches: 7. CDR3 residues: CASSLCAGQGPYF. CDR3 sequence (DNA): TGTGCCAGCAGTTTATGTGCGGGACAGGGTCCGTACTTC.

The V and J genes are TRBV9 and TRBJ2-1; possibly TRBD1 for D (5 bases). CDR1 and CDR2 from the germline V gene are SGDLS and YYNGEE. The V end was cut by 4 bases, the J end by 8 bases, with 16 bases between. The CDR3 consists of 14 residues. Here the CDR3 reads CASSPHRIEDEQFF. CDR3 bases: TGTGCCAGCAGCCCTCACAGGATAGAGGATGAGCAGTTCTTC.

The chain combines TRBV28 with TRBJ2-3; the D gene is possibly TRBD2 (6 bases). Germline V lookup: CDR1 MDHEN, CDR2 SYDVKM. CDR3 length equals 14 residues. The V end was cut by 4 bases, the J end by 4 bases, with 12 bases between. This CDR3 reads CASSSGGTADTQYF. The CDR3, as DNA: TGTGCCAGCAGTTCTGGCGGGACCGCAGATACGCAGTATTTT.

The rearrangement links TRBV9 to TRBJ1-1; D possibly corresponds to TRBD1 (6 bases). The CDR3 loop spans 12 amino acids. Germline lookup yields CDR1 SGDLS and CDR2 YYNGEE. V was trimmed by 3 bases and J by 7 bases, leaving 10 bases between them. CDR3 sequence: CASSADSVEAFF. The DNA for the CDR3 is TGTGCCAGCAGCGCGGACAGCGTTGAAGCTTTCTTT.

The rearrangement joins TRBV28 to TRBJ2-1, with a possible D match to TRBD2 (5 bases). The CDR3 is made up of 12 amino acids. Between the trimmed V and J ends, which lost 3 bases and 12 bases, there was a span of 12 bases. Looked up from germline, CDR1 is MDHEN and CDR2 is SYDVKM. The CDR3 sequence is CASSFGPRGQFF. CDR3 coding DNA: TGTGCCAGCAGTTTTGGGCCTCGGGGGCAGTTCTTC.

The chain links TRBV5-1 to TRBJ1-1; D is unclear. V was trimmed by 0 bases and J by 1 base, leaving 4 bases between them. The CDR3 extends over 13 amino acids. Germline V gene lookup returns CDR1 SGHRS and CDR2 YFSETQ. As DNA, the CDR3 is TGCGCCAGCAGCTTGGATCAGAACACTGAAGCTTTCTTT. Translating it yields CASSLDQNTEAFF.

Here the CDR3 DNA reads TGTGCCAGCAGTGAAGGGGTAAGCGACGAGCAGTACTTC. This translates into CASSEGVSDEQYF. The chain combines TRBV2 with TRBJ2-7; D ambiguous. Germline-derived CDR1 and CDR2 are SNHLY and FYNNEI. The CDR3 runs to 13 residues. V was cut by 1 base and J by 5 bases, with 9 bases left in between.

The chain uses TRBV10-3 and TRBJ1-2; the match to TRBD1 covers 8 bases. CDR3 length: 13 residues. The V segment lost 6 bases and the J segment 6 bases; nucleotides outside the gene matches: 6. Germline V gives CDR1 ENHRY, CDR2 SYGVKD. The CDR3, as DNA: TGTGCCATCAGATCGTCAGGGGGCCATGGCTACACCTTC. It codes for CAIRSSGGHGYTF.

V usage is TRBV27 and J usage is TRBJ2-5; D gene ambiguous. Trimming stripped 8 bases from V and 4 bases from J, with 17 bases between. From germline, CDR1 is MNHEY and CDR2 SMNVEV (reference sequence). The CDR3 contains 14 residues. CDR3 bases: TGTGCCAGCCACAAAAGTTCGGGTCCAGAGACCCAGTACTTC. Protein: CASHKSSGPETQYF.